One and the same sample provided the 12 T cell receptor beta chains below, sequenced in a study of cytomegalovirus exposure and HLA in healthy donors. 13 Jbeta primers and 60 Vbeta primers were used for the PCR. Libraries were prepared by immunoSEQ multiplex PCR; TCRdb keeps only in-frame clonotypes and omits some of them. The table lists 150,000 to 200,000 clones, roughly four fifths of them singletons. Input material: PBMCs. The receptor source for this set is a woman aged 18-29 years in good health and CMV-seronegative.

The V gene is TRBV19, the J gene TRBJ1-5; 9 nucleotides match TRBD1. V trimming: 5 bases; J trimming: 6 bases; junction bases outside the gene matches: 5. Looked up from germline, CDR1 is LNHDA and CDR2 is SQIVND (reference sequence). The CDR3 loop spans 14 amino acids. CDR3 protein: CASSPTGGVQPQHF. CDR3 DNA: TGTGCCAGTAGTCCCACAGGGGGCGTTCAGCCCCAGCATTTT.

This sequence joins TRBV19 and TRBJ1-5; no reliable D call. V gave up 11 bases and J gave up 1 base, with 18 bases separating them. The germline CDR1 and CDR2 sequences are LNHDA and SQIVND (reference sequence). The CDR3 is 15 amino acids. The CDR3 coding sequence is TGTGCCTCTGGAGGTGGAGGGAGGAGCAATCAGCCCCAGCATTTT. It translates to CASGGGGRSNQPQHF.

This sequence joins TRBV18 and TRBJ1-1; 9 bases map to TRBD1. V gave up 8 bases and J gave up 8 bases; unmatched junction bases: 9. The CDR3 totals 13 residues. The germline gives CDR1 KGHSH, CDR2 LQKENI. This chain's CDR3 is CASTLGTGQEAFF. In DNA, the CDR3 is TGTGCCAGCACCCTAGGGACAGGGCAAGAAGCTTTCTTT.

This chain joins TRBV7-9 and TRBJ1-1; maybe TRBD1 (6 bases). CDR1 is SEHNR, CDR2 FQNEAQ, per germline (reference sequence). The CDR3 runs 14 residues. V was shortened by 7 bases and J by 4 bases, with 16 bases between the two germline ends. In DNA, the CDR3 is TGTGCCAGCACCCTCACAGGGATGGGCACTGAAGCTTTCTTT. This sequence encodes CASTLTGMGTEAFF.

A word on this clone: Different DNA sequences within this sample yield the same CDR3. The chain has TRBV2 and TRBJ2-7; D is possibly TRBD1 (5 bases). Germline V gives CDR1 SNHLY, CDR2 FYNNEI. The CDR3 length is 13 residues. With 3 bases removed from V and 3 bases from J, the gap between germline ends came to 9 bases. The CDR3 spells CASSETVGYEQYF. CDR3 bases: TGTGCCAGCAGTGAGACAGTGGGCTACGAGCAGTACTTC. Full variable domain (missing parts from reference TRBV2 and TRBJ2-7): EPEVTQTPSHQVTQMGQEVILRCVPISNHLYFYWYRQILGQKVEFLVSFYNNEISEKSEIFDDQFSVERPDGSNFTLKIRSTKLEDSAMYFCASSETVGYEQYFGPGTRLTVT.

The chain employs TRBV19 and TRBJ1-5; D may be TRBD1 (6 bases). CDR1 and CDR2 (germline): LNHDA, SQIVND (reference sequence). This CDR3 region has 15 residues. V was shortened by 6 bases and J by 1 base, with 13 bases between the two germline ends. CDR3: CASRAGVTSNQPQHF. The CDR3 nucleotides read TGTGCCAGTAGGGCAGGGGTTACGAGCAATCAGCCCCAGCATTTT. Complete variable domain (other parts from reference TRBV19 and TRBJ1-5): DGGITQSPKYLFRKEGQNVTLSCEQNLNHDAMYWYRQDPGQGLRLIYYSQIVNDFQKGDIAEGYSVSREKKESFPLTVTSAQKNPTAFYLCASRAGVTSNQPQHFGDGTRLSIL.

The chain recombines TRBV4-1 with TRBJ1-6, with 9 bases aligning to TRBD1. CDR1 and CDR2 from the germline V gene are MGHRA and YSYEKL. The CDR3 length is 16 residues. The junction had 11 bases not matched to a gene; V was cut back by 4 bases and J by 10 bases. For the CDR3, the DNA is TGCGCCAGCAGCCCAGAATTACAGGGGGCAAGGTCACCCCTCCACTTT. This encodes CASSPELQGARSPLHF.

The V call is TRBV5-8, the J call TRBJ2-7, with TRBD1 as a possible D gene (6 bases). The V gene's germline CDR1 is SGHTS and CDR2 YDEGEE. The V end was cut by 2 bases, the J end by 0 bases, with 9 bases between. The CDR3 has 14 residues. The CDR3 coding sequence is TGTGCCAGCAGCTTCAGGGGATCCTCCTACGAGCAGTACTTC. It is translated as CASSFRGSSYEQYF.

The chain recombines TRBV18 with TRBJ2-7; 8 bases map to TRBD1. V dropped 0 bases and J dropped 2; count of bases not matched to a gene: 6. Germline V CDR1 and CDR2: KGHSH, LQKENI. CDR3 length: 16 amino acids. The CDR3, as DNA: TGTGCCAGCTCACCACCAGCAGGGGGCGGACCCTACGAGCAGTACTTC. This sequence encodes CASSPPAGGGPYEQYF.

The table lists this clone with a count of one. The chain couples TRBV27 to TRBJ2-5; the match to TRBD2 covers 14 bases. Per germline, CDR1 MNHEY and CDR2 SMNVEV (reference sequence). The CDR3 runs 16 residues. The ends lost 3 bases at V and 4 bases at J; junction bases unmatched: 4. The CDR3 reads CASSFGTSGSRETQYF. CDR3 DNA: TGTGCCAGCAGTTTCGGGACTAGCGGGAGTCGAGAGACCCAGTACTTC.

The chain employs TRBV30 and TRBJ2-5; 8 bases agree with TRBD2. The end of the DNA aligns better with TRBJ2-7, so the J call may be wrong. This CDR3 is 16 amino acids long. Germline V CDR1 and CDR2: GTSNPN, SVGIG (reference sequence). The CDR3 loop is CAWSVPSGSNFYEQYF. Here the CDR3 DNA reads TGTGCCTGGAGTGTACCGAGCGGGAGCAATTTCTACGAGCAGTACTTC.

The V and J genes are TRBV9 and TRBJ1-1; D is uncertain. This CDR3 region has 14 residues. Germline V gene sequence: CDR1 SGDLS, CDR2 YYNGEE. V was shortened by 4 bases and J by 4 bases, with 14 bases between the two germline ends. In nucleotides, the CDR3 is TGTGCCAGCAGCCCCGGCCAGGAGGCCACTGAAGCTTTCTTT. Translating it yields CASSPGQEATEAFF.